This T cell receptor (beta chain) was obtained from a study of cytomegalovirus exposure and HLA in healthy donors. V was pared by 0 bases and J by 5 bases, with 14 bases between. Germline V gives CDR1 SGHDT, CDR2 YYEEEE. The CDR3 length is 15 residues. The study ran its PCR with 60 Vbeta and 13 Jbeta primers. Generated by immunoSEQ multiplex PCR, the TCRdb table keeps only in-frame clones and is missing some. The data show roughly 81,000 clones, about 80% seen once. The TCR comes from a man aged 25 to 45 in good health and CMV-seronegative. This sequence joins TRBV5-6 and TRBJ1-1; D possibly corresponds to TRBD1 (6 bases). The specimen sequenced was PBMCs. This chain's CDR3 is CASSLGQALGTEAFF. CDR3 coding DNA: TGTGCCAGCAGCTTGGGACAGGCCCTGGGGACTGAAGCTTTCTTT.